This TCR beta chain was sequenced during a study of T cell responses to AZD1222 COVID-19 vaccine. Method: immunoSEQ multiplex PCR; TCRdb's copy keeps in-frame clones and lacks some. The sample includes 150,000 to 200,000 clones, over 80% of them seen just once. The V and J ends lost 5 bases and 1 base respectively, with 14 bases between them. The CDR3 length is 15 residues. The germline V gene has CDR1 SGHTA and CDR2 FQGNSA. Broader study findings: Reports say nearly half of spike-specific TCRs go after unmutated variant regions. Repertoires in all cases were sampled only once the peak T cell response had passed. There were mostly white British donors and more females than males, and clonal diversity was possibly underestimated. Among those given AZD1222, only five or six were seropositive at baseline.

About this clone itself: Its specificity is unknown.

The chain combines TRBV7-2 with TRBJ1-1, with D perhaps matching TRBD1 (5 bases). Sequencing was performed on peripheral blood, taken on day 0 of AZD1222 vaccination. The clonotype originates from an adult in good health. Here the CDR3 reads CASSPLGRANTEAFF. The DNA for the CDR3 is TGTGCCAGCAGCCCTCTTGGCAGGGCGAACACTGAAGCTTTCTTT.